This T cell receptor (beta chain) was identified in a study of beta chain features in type 1 diabetes. Expressed TCRB transcripts were sequenced because the isolated RNA had all been reverse transcribed beforehand. Sequencing of naive, central memory and regulatory T cell samples gave an average of about 3.9 million reads. This table comes from immunoSEQ multiplex PCR, and its TCRdb copy is limited to in-frame clones, with some not included. The data contain hundreds of thousands of clones, about 32% of them singletons. Researchers reported sorting CD4+ naive, central memory, regulatory and stem cell-like memory cells via CD45RO/CCR7/CD25/CD127/CD95/CD27. Findings and caveats of the study: The question of HLA type influencing TCRB rearrangement was one that remained unresolved here.

The germline gives CDR1 SGHDT, CDR2 YYEEEE. This CDR3 is 15 amino acids long. V lost 3 bases, J lost 5 bases, and 17 bases lay in between. In this sample, this clone turned up a few times. Antigen unknown. The chain links TRBV5-6 to TRBJ2-5, with D possibly being TRBD1 or TRBD2 (5 bases each). This TCR was recovered from a young man in good health. The material sequenced was naive CD4+ T cells from blood. Written as DNA, the CDR3 is TGTGCCAGCAGCTGGACGGGGCTTTCCACGGAGACCCAGTACTTC. It is translated as CASSWTGLSTETQYF.